This TCR beta chain was captured in a study of T cells in Graves' hyperthyroidism and ophthalmopathy. Trimming stripped 7 bases from V and 3 bases from J, with 23 bases between. Germline CDR1 MDHEN, CDR2 SYDVKM. The CDR3 spans 17 residues. Researchers took RNA transcripts and amplified the TCR beta CDR3 regions from them. TCR CDR3 underwent first-round RT-PCR with the HTBI primer set. A single record per CDR3 protein comes from TCRdb applying MiXCR to the multiplex PCR reads. The sample carries 500,000 to 650,000 distinct CDR3 sequences, roughly 17% recorded once. Study-wide results and caveats: Classification by a 13 V-J model distinguished ophthalmopathy from stable hyperthyroidism.

This clonotype has just a few counts. Its antigen is not identified. The V gene is TRBV28, the J gene TRBJ2-3, with D possibly matching TRBD2 (7 bases). The sequencing input was blood. This TCR came from a woman younger than 30 with Graves' ophthalmopathy. The CDR3 DNA follows: TGTGCCAGCAATCTCTCTACCCAGAGGGGGGGAACAGATACGCAGTATTTT. Translation: CASNLSTQRGGTDTQYF.